The rows below give T cell receptor beta chains drawn from one sample of a study of cytomegalovirus exposure and HLA in healthy donors. Libraries were prepared by immunoSEQ multiplex PCR; TCRdb keeps only in-frame clonotypes and omits some of them. The table shows about 160,000 clones, with about 80% occurring only once. The specimen was PBMCs. The receptors originated from a man in his forties or fifties in good health and CMV-seropositive. The CDR3 runs from the conserved cysteine through the conserved F or W. Fields, in order: clone size, D gene, J gene, V gene, CDR3 DNA, CDR3 protein. D genes are given only for firm matches. Clone size is not always given. Where it is, it says once, few, many or a class for expanded clones.

>-|TRBD2|TRBJ2-7|TRBV28
TGTGCCAGCAGTTTAATGGCTAGCGGGGCCCACGAGCAGTACTTC
CASSLMASGAHEQYF
>few|-|TRBJ1-6|TRBV18
TGTGCCAGCTCGCCCCTCAGGGATAATTCACCCCTCCACTTT
CASSPLRDNSPLHF
>-|-|TRBJ1-4|TRBV25-1
TGTGCCAGCAGTCCCCGGGCGGGGTATGAAAAACTGTTTTTT
CASSPRAGYEKLFF
>-|TRBD2|TRBJ2-1|TRBV4-1
TGCGCCAGCAGCCACCGGACTAGCGGAAGCTCCTACAATGAGCAGTTCTTC
CASSHRTSGSSYNEQFF
>-|-|TRBJ2-2|TRBV19
TGTGCCAGTAGTATTTCGGGGAACACCGGGGAGCTGTTTTTT
CASSISGNTGELFF
>few|-|TRBJ1-5|TRBV9
TGTGCCAGCAGCGAGGGGTTAGAGTATAGCAATCAGCCCCAGCATTTT
CASSEGLEYSNQPQHF
>-|TRBD1|TRBJ2-1|TRBV19
TGTGCCAGTAGTATGGGACAGGGGGCCTACAATGAGCAGTTCTTC
CASSMGQGAYNEQFF
>few|-|TRBJ2-7|TRBV21-1
TGTGCCAGCAGCACCCCAGGGGTTCCCTACGAGCAGTACTTC
CASSTPGVPYEQYF
>-|TRBD2|TRBJ2-3|TRBV7-3
TGTGCCAGCAGCGTATCCGGTGGGACTAGCGGACAAGATACGCAGTATTTT
CASSVSGGTSGQDTQYF
>-|TRBD1|TRBJ1-5|TRBV7-6
TGTGCCAGCAACCGACAGGGGAATATGGGCAATCAGCCCCAGCATTTT
CASNRQGNMGNQPQHF
>-|TRBD1|TRBJ2-2|TRBV29-1
TGCAGCGTTAGCCCCGGGACAGACACCGGGGAGCTGTTTTTT
CSVSPGTDTGELFF
>-|-|TRBJ1-3|TRBV4-1
TGCGCCAGCAGCCAAGGAGGGAACTCTGGAAACACCATATATTTT
CASSQGGNSGNTIYF
>-|-|TRBJ2-7|TRBV5-6
TGTGCCAGCAGCTCCAACAGGGTCCAGTACTTC
CASSSNRVQYF
>once|-|TRBJ1-4|TRBV28
TGTGCCAGCAGTCCCCCGGGTGGGACTAATGAAAAACTGTTTTTT
CASSPPGGTNEKLFF
>-|TRBD1|TRBJ2-7|TRBV9
TGTGCCAGCAGCGTAGACGGGACAGGGCCCTACGAGCAGTACTTC
CASSVDGTGPYEQYF
>-|TRBD1|TRBJ1-5|TRBV28
TGTGCCAGCAGTTTGGGGGACAGTAGGAATCAGCCCCAGCATTTT
CASSLGDSRNQPQHF
>-|TRBD2|TRBJ2-1|TRBV7-6
TGTGCCAGCAGCTCGAGACTAGCGGGGGGGCCTGAGCAGTTCTTC
CASSSRLAGGPEQFF
>few|TRBD2|TRBJ2-3|TRBV4-3
TGCGCCAGCAGCCAAGTAGGGGGAGCGGGGGGGCAAGATACGCAGTATTTT
CASSQVGGAGGQDTQYF